The sequence of this T cell receptor (beta chain) was determined in a study of technical replicates of blood from several donors. V was clipped by 2 bases and J by 2 bases; unmatched bases: 11. This CDR3 is built from 19 residues. Germline CDR1 and CDR2: SEHNR and FQNEAQ (reference sequence). This clone showed up just once. Libraries were prepared by immunoSEQ multiplex PCR; TCRdb keeps only in-frame clonotypes and omits some of them. Altogether approximately 81,000 clones are present, roughly four fifths being singletons, with the ten largest covering around 3.9%. Sequencing was performed on PBMCs. The TCR comes from a human donor in good health. Some clones in this sample may be carry-over from other donors' samples. The rearrangement joins TRBV7-9 to TRBJ2-6; TRBD2 agrees at 8 bases. CDR3 nucleotide sequence: TGTGCCAGCAGCTTAATAGCGGGACGGAAAGTTACTGGGGCCAACGTCCTGACTTTC. It yields the protein CASSLIAGRKVTGANVLTF.